The rows below give T cell receptor beta chains drawn from one sample of a study of cytomegalovirus exposure and HLA in healthy donors. Only in-frame clones appear in the TCRdb table, and some are missing; sequencing was by immunoSEQ multiplex PCR. The sample includes approximately 160,000 clones, around 78% of them seen just once. Sequenced sample: PBMCs. The receptor source for this set is a man aged 35 to 55 in good health and CMV-seronegative. The CDR3 runs from the conserved cysteine through the conserved F or W. Fields, in order: clone size, D gene, J gene, V gene, CDR3 protein, CDR3 DNA. A D gene is named only where the DNA matches it firmly. A row's size may be missing; if present it is once, few, many or a size class.

>.|TRBD2|TRBJ2-3|TRBV5-1
CASNEQKRGSTDTQYF
TGCGCCAGCAACGAACAAAAGCGGGGTAGCACAGATACGCAGTATTTT
>few|.|TRBJ1-2|TRBV2
CASSTGGSNYGYTF
TGTGCCAGCAGTACGGGAGGCAGTAACTATGGCTACACCTTC
>.|.|TRBJ1-4|TRBV5-1
CASSSDDGNEKLFF
TGCGCCAGCAGCTCGGATGACGGGAATGAAAAACTGTTTTTT
>.|.|TRBJ2-1|TRBV5-1
CASSLSGGSSYNEQFF
TGCGCCAGCAGCTTAAGCGGAGGGAGCTCCTACAATGAGCAGTTCTTC
>.|TRBD2|TRBJ2-7|TRBV7-3
CASRSGREDEQYF
TGTGCCAGCAGGTCGGGCCGGGAGGACGAGCAGTACTTC
>.|TRBD1|TRBJ2-7|TRBV7-9
CASSRDSNYEQYF
TGTGCCAGCAGCCGGGACAGCAACTACGAGCAGTACTTC
>few|.|TRBJ2-5|TRBV10-3
CAMGGAGSQETQYF
TGTGCCATGGGGGGGGCGGGGTCACAAGAGACCCAGTACTTC
>.|.|TRBJ1-1|TRBV6-6
CASSYRGSNTEAFF
TGTGCCAGCAGTTACCGGGGGTCGAACACTGAAGCTTTCTTT
>few|TRBD2|TRBJ2-3|TRBV5-1
CASSLLAGGATTDTQYF
TGCGCCAGCAGCTTGCTAGCGGGAGGCGCCACCACAGATACGCAGTATTTT
>.|TRBD2|TRBJ2-1|TRBV18
CASSPRTSRQPGDYNEQFF
TGTGCCAGCTCACCACGGACTAGTAGGCAACCGGGAGACTACAATGAGCAGTTCTTC
>.|TRBD2|TRBJ2-1|TRBV13
CASSAGTSGILPTNEQFF
TGTGCCAGCAGCGCCGGGACTAGCGGGATTCTTCCTACAAATGAGCAGTTCTTC
>.|TRBD2|TRBJ2-5|TRBV7-9
CASSLILAGGKETQYF
TGTGCCAGCAGCTTAATACTAGCGGGAGGGAAAGAGACCCAGTACTTC
>few|.|TRBJ2-3|TRBV14
CASSARRADTQYF
TGTGCCAGCAGCGCTAGGCGAGCGGATACGCAGTATTTT
>.|.|TRBJ1-6|TRBV28
CASSKQVRALHF
TGTGCCAGCAGTAAACAGGTCCGTGCCCTCCACTTT
>.|TRBD2|TRBJ2-5|TRBV11-2
CASSLVVTSGSRETQYF
TGTGCCAGCAGCTTAGTAGTCACTAGCGGGAGTCGAGAGACCCAGTACTTC
>.|.|TRBJ2-3|TRBV11-2
CASSLDFLDTQYF
TGTGCCAGCAGCTTGGACTTTCTAGATACGCAGTATTTT
>.|.|TRBJ1-1|TRBV19
CASSIGRGVGNTEAFF
TGTGCCAGTAGTATAGGCCGGGGGGTCGGGAACACTGAAGCTTTCTTT
>.|TRBD1|TRBJ1-1|TRBV6-5
CASSYLRTGRVTEAFF
TGTGCCAGCAGTTATCTGCGGACAGGGAGAGTTACTGAAGCTTTCTTT